The 31 T cell receptor beta chains listed next were all sequenced from one sample in a study of blood T cell repertoires in COVID-19. TCRdb's copy holds only in-frame clones and misses some; the assay was immunoSEQ multiplex PCR. The table lists about 72,000 clones, roughly 82% of them singletons, with about 6.2% in the top ten. The source material was peripheral blood. These TCRs come from a man in his 60s with acute or convalescent COVID-19.

In its sample, this clone was seen once. The genes are TRBV4-3 and TRBJ2-2, with 11 nucleotides matching TRBD2. Losses at the gene ends were 1 base for V and 0 bases for J; bases not matched to a gene: 4. The germline CDR1 and CDR2 sequences are LGHNA and YSLEER. CDR3 length equals 18 residues. The CDR3 sequence is CASSQGLAGHPNTGELFF. The CDR3 DNA follows: TGCGCCAGCAGCCAAGGACTAGCGGGGCACCCGAACACCGGGGAGCTGTTTTTT.

DNA for the CDR3: TGTGCCAGCAGCTTAACCTCGGGGGGTAGGATGAATTCACCCCTCCACTTT. Translating gives CASSLTSGGRMNSPLHF. The V call is TRBV13, the J call TRBJ1-6; perhaps TRBD1 as D (5 bases). The germline gives CDR1 PRHDT, CDR2 FYEKMQ (reference sequence). This CDR3 has 17 amino acids. V lost 2 bases, J lost 7 bases, and 18 bases lay in between.

The chain recombines TRBV7-2 with TRBJ1-2; the D is unclear. Per germline, CDR1 SGHTA and CDR2 FQGNSA. V lost 4 bases, J lost 5 bases, and 11 bases lay in between. This CDR3 is 13 amino acids long. The CDR3 region is CASSSGLSYGYTF. For the CDR3, the DNA is TGTGCCAGCAGCTCCGGACTTTCATATGGCTACACCTTC.

The chain is built from TRBV6-5 and TRBJ2-3, with TRBD1 matching over 7 bases. The CDR3 extends over 15 amino acids. Per the germline V gene, CDR1 is MNHEY and CDR2 is SVGAGI. The junction had 5 bases not matched to a gene; V was cut back by 2 bases and J by 3 bases. This CDR3 reads CASSYEGAGTDTQYF. The CDR3 DNA reads TGTGCCAGCAGTTACGAGGGGGCTGGGACAGATACGCAGTATTTT.

The chain links TRBV18 to TRBJ1-5; D is possibly TRBD1 (5 bases). The V end was cut by 6 bases, the J end by 3 bases, with 15 bases between. Germline assignment: CDR1 KGHSH and CDR2 LQKENI. The CDR3 runs to 15 residues. In nucleotides, the CDR3 is TGTGCCAGCTCGGAGACAGCGTCCTCCAATCAGCCCCAGCATTTT. As protein: CASSETASSNQPQHF.

This clone has a handful of counts. The genes are TRBV29-1 and TRBJ1-3; D call uncertain. The CDR3 is made up of 11 amino acids. Looked up from germline, CDR1 is SQVTM and CDR2 is ANQGSEA. The V gene lost 5 bases and the J gene lost 4 bases, with 6 bases spanning the gap. The CDR3 loop reads CSVRRGNTIYF. The CDR3 nucleotides are TGCAGCGTTCGTCGGGGAAACACCATATATTTT.

This clone showed up just a few times. This sequence joins TRBV5-6 and TRBJ2-3, with 7 positions matching TRBD1. The V segment lost 3 bases and the J segment 7 bases; nucleotides outside the gene matches: 2. Germline V gene sequence: CDR1 SGHDT, CDR2 YYEEEE. CDR3 length equals 12 residues. CDR3 region: CASSSTGNTQYF. CDR3 in DNA: TGTGCCAGCAGCTCGACAGGGAATACGCAGTATTTT.

The chain combines TRBV7-2 with TRBJ2-1, with 7 nucleotides matching TRBD1. The CDR3 consists of 14 residues. V lost 4 bases to trimming and J lost 10 bases; unmatched junction nucleotides: 10. The germline V gene has CDR1 SGHTA and CDR2 FQGNSA. CDR3 DNA sequence: TGTGCCAGCAGCTCCCGGGGACAGTCCCCCGAGCAGTTCTTC. This sequence encodes CASSSRGQSPEQFF.

This chain connects TRBV4-3 to TRBJ1-5, with TRBD1 identical over 7 bases. With V trimmed by 3 bases and J by 4 bases, 6 bases remained unmatched. From germline, CDR1 is LGHNA and CDR2 YSLEER. The CDR3 contains 15 residues. The CDR3 DNA follows: TGCGCCAGCAGCCAGGATACAGGGGCTAATCAGCCCCAGCATTTT. Encoded protein: CASSQDTGANQPQHF.

The gene calls are TRBV7-2 and TRBJ2-1; TRBD1 matches 12 bases. The V gene's germline CDR1 is SGHTA and CDR2 FQGNSA. This CDR3 region has 16 residues. With 3 bases clipped from V and 4 bases from J, the junction kept 4 bases outside the gene matches. Here the CDR3 reads CASSLRGQGAYNEQFF. In nucleotides, the CDR3 is TGTGCCAGCAGCTTGAGGGGACAGGGGGCGTACAATGAGCAGTTCTTC. The whole variable domain, filled in from reference TRBV7-2 and TRBJ2-1, reads GAGVSQSPSNKVTEKGKDVELRCDPISGHTALYWYRQSLGQGLEFLIYFQGNSAPDKSGLPSDRFSAERTGGSVSTLTIQRTQQEDSAVYLCASSLRGQGAYNEQFFGPGTRLTVL.

This clone was detected a few times. CDR3 coding DNA: TGTGCCAGCAGTTCACGAGACAGGGAATCTTCTGGAAACACCATATATTTT. As protein: CASSSRDRESSGNTIYF. The J gene is TRBJ1-3, the V gene TRBV6-2 or TRBV6-3; 7 bases align to TRBD1. Trimming cost V 4 bases and J 1 base; bases outside gene matches: 10. CDR1 MNHEY and CDR2 SVGEGT come from the germline V gene. The CDR3 is 17 amino acids.

The count of this clone is one. This sequence joins TRBV6-5 and TRBJ2-1; 12 bases align to TRBD2. Losses at the gene ends were 7 bases for V and 9 bases for J; bases not matched to a gene: 10. CDR1 is MNHEY, CDR2 SVGAGI, per germline. This CDR3 region has 15 residues. This chain's CDR3 is CASNPGLAGGREQFF. The CDR3 region has the DNA TGTGCCAGCAACCCCGGGCTAGCGGGGGGGCGTGAGCAGTTCTTC.

The V gene is TRBV11-1, the J gene TRBJ2-5; 8 bases fit TRBD1. The CDR3 runs to 13 residues. Trimming took 5 bases from V and 5 from J; bases not matched to a gene: 4. The V gene's germline CDR1 is SGHAT and CDR2 FQDESV (reference sequence). CDR3 residues: CASSPDRDETQYF. CDR3 DNA: TGTGCCAGCAGCCCGGACAGGGACGAGACCCAGTACTTC.

This chain joins TRBV2 and TRBJ2-5, with TRBD2 matching over 12 bases. The ends lost 5 bases at V and 8 bases at J; junction bases unmatched: 9. CDR3 length: 15 amino acids. In germline, CDR1 is SNHLY, CDR2 FYNNEI. Here the CDR3 reads CASSLPSGGAETQYF. CDR3 DNA sequence: TGTGCCAGCAGTTTACCTAGCGGGGGGGCCGAAACCCAGTACTTC.

The CDR3 DNA reads as TGTGCCAGCAGCTTCGGACAGGGGGCACGAGAGACCCAGTACTTC. Encoded protein: CASSFGQGARETQYF. J is TRBJ2-5 and V is TRBV5-5; TRBD1 aligns across 11 bases. Per the germline V gene, CDR1 is SGHKS and CDR2 is YYEKEE (reference sequence). Unmatched junction bases numbered 4, after V lost 2 bases and J lost 4 bases. The CDR3 is made up of 15 amino acids. Full variable domain (rest looked up from reference TRBV5-5 and TRBJ2-5): DAGVTQSPTHLIKTRGQQVTLRCSPISGHKSVSWYQQVLGQGPQFIFQYYEKEERGRGNFPDRFSARQFPNYSSELNVNALLLGDSALYLCASSFGQGARETQYFGPGTRLLVL.

This clone was observed a few times. V gene TRBV11-2 combines with J gene TRBJ1-1, with D hard to call. CDR1 is SGHAT, CDR2 FQNNGV, per germline. CDR3 length equals 12 residues. Trimming took off 2 bases at V and 10 bases at J, with 11 bases between the two ends. The DNA for the CDR3 is TGTGCCAGCAGCTTAAAGGTAGAGGGAGCTTTCTTT. Translation: CASSLKVEGAFF.

This rearrangement joins TRBV5-1 to TRBJ1-1, with a tentative D call TRBD1 (5 bases). The length of the CDR3 is 14 residues. Germline V CDR1 and CDR2: SGHRS, YFSETQ. V was pared by 4 bases and J by 7 bases, with 17 bases between. The CDR3 is CASSQNQVGGEAFF. The CDR3 DNA sequence: TGCGCCAGCAGCCAGAACCAAGTGGGGGGTGAAGCTTTCTTT.

This chain links TRBV18 with TRBJ2-2, with a possible D match to TRBD2 (6 bases). The V gene lost 3 bases and the J gene lost 8 bases, with 16 bases spanning the gap. The CDR3 is made up of 15 amino acids. The germline V gene has CDR1 KGHSH and CDR2 LQKENI. Here the CDR3 reads CASSPEGLGKGELFF. The CDR3, as DNA: TGTGCCAGCTCACCGGAGGGCCTGGGAAAAGGGGAGCTGTTTTTT.

The rearrangement joins TRBV7-2 to TRBJ1-4; D perhaps matches TRBD1 (5 bases). V was shortened by 2 bases and J by 8 bases, with 15 bases between the two germline ends. Germline CDR1 is SGHTA and CDR2 is FQGNSA. The CDR3 covers 15 residues. In nucleotides, the CDR3 is TGTGCCAGCAGCTTAAGTCTTAAGGGGAAGGAAAAACTGTTTTTT. It yields the protein CASSLSLKGKEKLFF.

This clone has only a few counts. This chain links TRBV30 with TRBJ2-7; 7 bases are a match to TRBD1. V shed 5 bases and J 7 bases; nucleotides not matched to a gene: 17. This CDR3 spans 15 amino acids. Germline V CDR1 and CDR2: GTSNPN, SVGIG (reference sequence). Written as DNA, the CDR3 is TGTGCCTGGGCTCCCGGACAGGCTCGAGGGGAGGAGCAGTACTTC. It codes for CAWAPGQARGEEQYF. Drawing the rest from reference TRBV30 and TRBJ2-7, the complete variable domain is SQTIHQWPATLVQPVGSPLSLECTVEGTSNPNLYWYRQAAGRGLQLLFYSVGIGQISSEVPQNLSASRPQDRQFILSSKKLLLSDSGFYLCAWAPGQARGEEQYFGPGTRLTVT.

The rearrangement links TRBV29-1 to TRBJ2-5; D might be TRBD2 (6 bases). Trimming took off 8 bases at V and 4 bases at J, with 14 bases between the two ends. The CDR3 contains 12 residues. Germline-derived CDR1 and CDR2 are SQVTM and ANQGSEA. The CDR3 nucleotides are TGCAGCTACGGGACTGCGGGAGAGACCCAGTACTTC. Amino acid sequence: CSYGTAGETQYF.

V gene TRBV29-1 combines with J gene TRBJ1-5, with a tentative D call TRBD1 (6 bases). Trimming cost V 1 base and J 2 bases, with 12 bases left between them. Germline assignment: CDR1 SQVTM and CDR2 ANQGSEA. This CDR3 has 15 amino acids. CDR3 sequence reads: CSVEVGGGGNQPQHF. DNA of the CDR3: TGCAGCGTTGAAGTCGGGGGGGGCGGCAATCAGCCCCAGCATTTT.

As for this clone: A far larger clone lies a single base away; this is likely a read error. The same CDR3 can be traced to other DNA sequences in this sample. The chain links TRBV7-9 to TRBJ1-6, with a weak D call TRBD1 (6 bases). Germline CDR1 and CDR2: SEHNR and FQNEAQ (reference sequence). The CDR3 is 16 residues long. The CDR3 reads CASSPMGGARNSPLHF. Here the CDR3 DNA reads TGCGCCAGCAGCCCGATGGGGGGGGCGCGCAATTCACCCCTCCACTTT.

V is TRBV6-6 and J is TRBJ1-5; maybe TRBD1 (6 bases). This CDR3 is built from 15 residues. V was pared by 3 bases and J by 1 base, with 10 bases between. Looked up from germline, CDR1 is MNHNY and CDR2 is SVGAGI (reference sequence). The CDR3 here is CASSYGGQSNQPQHF. CDR3 DNA: TGTGCCAGCAGTTATGGTGGACAGAGCAATCAGCCCCAGCATTTT.

This clone was found a few times. The chain has TRBV5-4 and TRBJ2-2; D might be TRBD2 (6 bases). This CDR3 is built from 16 residues. Germline V gene data show CDR1 as SGHNT and CDR2 as YYREEE (reference sequence). Trimming left V 0 bases short and J 5 bases short, with 14 bases between. The CDR3 DNA reads TGTGCCAGCAGCTTGGGGGGTCAGCGGGTTACCGGGGAGCTGTTTTTT. It is translated as CASSLGGQRVTGELFF.

The count of this clone is one. The sample has other DNA sequences that encode this CDR3 too. The V and J genes are TRBV5-1 and TRBJ2-5; D is possibly TRBD2 (5 bases). Germline-derived CDR1 and CDR2 are SGHRS and YFSETQ. This CDR3 spans 13 amino acids. The V and J ends lost 4 bases and 3 bases respectively, with 10 bases between them. In DNA form, the CDR3 reads TGCGCCAGCAGCCTGCTAGCTGAAGAGACCCAGTACTTC. It yields the protein CASSLLAEETQYF.

The count of this clone is one. The chain carries TRBV5-1 and TRBJ2-5; TRBD2 aligns across 10 bases. V lost 0 bases to trimming and J lost 5 bases; unmatched junction nucleotides: 13. Germline-derived CDR1 and CDR2 are SGHRS and YFSETQ. CDR3 length: 18 amino acids. CDR3 protein: CASSLAGTSGARGETQYF. The CDR3, as DNA: TGCGCCAGCAGCTTGGCCGGAACTAGCGGGGCCAGGGGGGAGACCCAGTACTTC.

This clone was seen only a few times. The V and J genes are TRBV24-1 and TRBJ1-2, with a tentative D call TRBD1 (5 bases). This CDR3 has 13 residues. V shed 9 bases and J shed 7 bases, with 17 bases lying between them. Looked up from germline, CDR1 is KGHDR and CDR2 is SFDVKD. CDR3 nucleotides: TGTGCCACCCGGTCCTGGAGGGGCGGTGGCTACACCTTC. This translates into CATRSWRGGGYTF.

In this sample, this clone turned up once. The V and J genes are TRBV5-6 and TRBJ1-4; 7 bases agree with TRBD1. The CDR3 covers 13 residues. Germline CDR1 SGHDT, CDR2 YYEEEE. Germline trimming cut 5 bases from V and 8 bases from J; bases unmatched to any gene: 6. The CDR3 nucleotides are TGTGCCAGCAGTTACAACAGGGGAGAAAAACTGTTTTTT. Amino acids: CASSYNRGEKLFF. The entire variable domain, with the rest obtained from reference TRBV5-6 and TRBJ1-4, is as follows: DAGVTQSPTHLIKTRGQQVTLRCSPKSGHDTVSWYQQALGQGPQFIFQYYEEEERQRGNFPDRFSGHQFPNYSSELNVNALLLGDSALYLCASSYNRGEKLFFGSGTQLSVL.

The genes are TRBV4-1 and TRBJ2-3, with D hard to call. The CDR3 loop spans 15 amino acids. V was trimmed by 4 bases and J by 2 bases, leaving 13 bases between them. Germline assignment: CDR1 MGHRA and CDR2 YSYEKL. This CDR3 reads CASSLLGLNTDTQYF. In DNA form, the CDR3 reads TGCGCCAGCAGCCTCCTTGGCCTGAACACAGATACGCAGTATTTT.

This clone was picked up a small number of times. This chain joins TRBV5-4 and TRBJ2-1; 7 nucleotides line up with TRBD2. Germline CDR1 SGHNT, CDR2 YYREEE (reference sequence). The trim removed 4 bases at V and 5 bases at J, leaving 12 bases unmatched. The CDR3 is made up of 16 amino acids. In DNA, the CDR3 is TGTGCCAGCAGCCCCGGTTGGGCGGGGGAAGACAATGAGCAGTTCTTC. Its protein product is CASSPGWAGEDNEQFF.